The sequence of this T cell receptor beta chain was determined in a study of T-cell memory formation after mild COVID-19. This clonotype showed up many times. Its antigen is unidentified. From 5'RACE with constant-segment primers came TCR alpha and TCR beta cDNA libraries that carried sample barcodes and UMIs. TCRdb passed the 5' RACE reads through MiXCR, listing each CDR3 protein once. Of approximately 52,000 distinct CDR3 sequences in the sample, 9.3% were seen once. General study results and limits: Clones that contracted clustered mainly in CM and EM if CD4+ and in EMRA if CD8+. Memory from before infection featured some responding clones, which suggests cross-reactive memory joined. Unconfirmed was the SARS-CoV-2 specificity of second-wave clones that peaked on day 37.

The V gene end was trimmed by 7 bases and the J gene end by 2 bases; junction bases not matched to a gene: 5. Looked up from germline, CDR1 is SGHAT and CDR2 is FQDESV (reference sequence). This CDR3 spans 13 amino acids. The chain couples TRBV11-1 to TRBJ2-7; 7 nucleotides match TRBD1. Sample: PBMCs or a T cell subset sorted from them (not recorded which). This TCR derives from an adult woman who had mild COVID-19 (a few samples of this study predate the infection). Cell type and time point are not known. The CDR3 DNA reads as TGTGCCAGCAAACGACAGGGTCCCTACGAGCAGTACTTC. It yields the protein CASKRQGPYEQYF. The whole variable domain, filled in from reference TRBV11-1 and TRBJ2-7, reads EAEVAQSPRYKITEKSQAVAFWCDPISGHATLYWYRQILGQGPELLVQFQDESVVDDSQLPKDRFSAERLKGVDSTLKIQPAELGDSAMYLCASKRQGPYEQYFGPGTRLTVT.